The T cell receptor beta chain under discussion was sequenced for a study of cytomegalovirus exposure and HLA in healthy donors. Study observations and caveats: A subsequent analysis found that TCR clusters from the first cohort also tended to co-occur in the 130 or so validation repertoires, with 90% to 95% of cluster scores above 0. It was confirmed in vitro that three of the CMV-associated chains were specific for CMV antigens.

With 2 bases clipped from V and 3 bases from J, the junction kept 9 bases outside the gene matches. The CDR3 totals 16 residues. Germline loops: CDR1 SGHRS, CDR2 YFSETQ. Regarding this clone: The target antigen is unknown.

Clones were sequenced by immunoSEQ multiplex PCR, and TCRdb holds only the in-frame ones, with some missing. Of 150,000 to 200,000 clones in the sample, roughly 84% were seen once. This chain links TRBV5-1 with TRBJ2-7; 9 nucleotides match TRBD1. The receptor's source is a woman aged 18-29 years in good health and CMV-seropositive. The sequenced sample was PBMCs. CDR3 DNA: TGCGCCAGCAGCTTATTATCCGGGACAGGGATCTACGAGCAGTACTTC. Its translation is CASSLLSGTGIYEQYF.